Below, 30 T cell receptor beta chains from the same sample are listed, as sequenced in a study of OX40 agonist ivuxolimab in advanced cancers. Produced via immunoSEQ multiplex PCR; TCRdb's table is partial and in-frame only. The sample holds more than 70,000 clones, about four fifths seen once. The sequencing used CD4+ or CD8+ T cells sorted from blood, collected in a trial of the OX40 agonist ivuxolimab. The receptor source for this set is an adult with an advanced solid tumor such as melanoma, head and neck, liver or kidney cancer.

The rearrangement links TRBV19 to TRBJ2-2, with D perhaps matching TRBD2 (6 bases). Germline lookup yields CDR1 LNHDA and CDR2 SQIVND (reference sequence). The CDR3 is made up of 17 amino acids. With 3 bases removed from V and 1 base from J, the gap between germline ends came to 15 bases. CDR3 sequence: CASSIVWDSQNTGELFF. The CDR3 bases are TGTGCCAGTAGTATCGTCTGGGACTCTCAGAACACCGGGGAGCTGTTTTTT.

The V call is TRBV2, the J call TRBJ1-5; D remains ambiguous. This CDR3 contains 14 residues. The germline CDR1 and CDR2 sequences are SNHLY and FYNNEI. The ends were cut back, 6 bases at V and 2 bases at J, with 11 bases in the middle. The CDR3 is CASRNDNGNQPQHF. DNA of the CDR3: TGTGCCAGCAGGAATGACAATGGCAATCAGCCCCAGCATTTT.

The chain employs TRBV19 and TRBJ2-2; the D call may be TRBD1 or TRBD2 (5 bases each). Germline V gene sequence: CDR1 LNHDA, CDR2 SQIVND (reference sequence). The germline V and J ends were trimmed by 4 bases and 0 bases, with 27 bases remaining between them. The CDR3 loop spans 21 amino acids. CDR3 residues: CASSNSVPGPLLFTNTGELFF. DNA for the CDR3: TGTGCCAGTAGTAACTCCGTACCGGGACCCCTCCTTTTCACGAACACCGGGGAGCTGTTTTTT.

V and J are TRBV28 and TRBJ1-1, with a tentative D call TRBD1 (5 bases). Trimming left V 7 bases short and J 4 bases short, with 16 bases between. Germline V gene data show CDR1 as MDHEN and CDR2 as SYDVKM. The CDR3 has 14 residues. In DNA, the CDR3 is TGTGCCAGCATAAGCGGGGGTTGGGTCACTGAAGCTTTCTTT. Amino acids: CASISGGWVTEAFF.

The chain couples TRBV19 to TRBJ2-2, with 8 nucleotides matching TRBD1. J was trimmed by 4 bases and V by 5 bases; bases with no gene match: 3. Germline CDR1 is LNHDA and CDR2 is SQIVND (reference sequence). The CDR3 totals 14 residues. The CDR3 region is CASSDQGATGELFF. For the CDR3, the DNA is TGTGCCAGTAGTGATCAGGGGGCCACCGGGGAGCTGTTTTTT.

The chain is built from TRBV5-4 and TRBJ2-1; unclear D gene. The germline V gene encodes CDR1 SGHNT and CDR2 YYREEE (reference sequence). The V end lost 3 bases, the J end lost 8 bases, and 15 bases lay between the germline ends. The CDR3 is made up of 14 amino acids. The DNA of the CDR3 is TGTGCCAGCAGCTCGCAGGCCGGGTCCTATGAGCAGTTCTTC. Protein sequence: CASSSQAGSYEQFF.

This clone is a singleton in its sample. The chain employs TRBV7-2 and TRBJ2-6, with D unresolved. Looked up from germline, CDR1 is SGHTA and CDR2 is FQGNSA. The CDR3 length is 14 residues. V dropped 6 bases and J dropped 4 bases, with 10 bases sitting between them. CDR3 nucleotide sequence: TGTGCCAGCAGTCCTCCGCAGGGGGCCAACGTCCTGACTTTC. It translates to CASSPPQGANVLTF.

V and J are TRBV4-3 and TRBJ1-6; 8 nucleotides align to TRBD1. The germline gives CDR1 LGHNA, CDR2 YSLEER. With 4 bases clipped from V and 7 bases from J, the junction kept 3 bases outside the gene matches. CDR3 length: 14 residues. The CDR3 sequence is CASSPSGGNSPLHF. The CDR3 DNA reads as TGCGCCAGCAGCCCCTCAGGGGGCAATTCACCCCTCCACTTT.

The chain uses TRBV7-2 and TRBJ1-6; D remains unclear. Germline V gives CDR1 SGHTA, CDR2 FQGNSA. V dropped 1 base and J dropped 3 bases, with 7 bases sitting between them. This CDR3 comprises 15 residues. CDR3 sequence (DNA): TGTGCCAGCAGCTTAGGGGAGGGCTATAATTCACCCCTCCACTTT. Amino acid sequence: CASSLGEGYNSPLHF.

The chain carries TRBV20-1 and TRBJ1-2; D uncertain. CDR1 and CDR2 (germline): DFQATT, SNEGSKA (reference sequence). V gave up 1 base and J gave up 7 bases, with 4 bases separating them. The CDR3 sequence is 10 residues long. CDR3: CSARVPGYTF. The CDR3 DNA is TGCAGTGCTAGAGTACCTGGCTACACCTTC.

This sequence joins TRBV7-9 and TRBJ1-2; weak D call: TRBD1 (5 bases). Trimming took off 4 bases at V and 3 bases at J, with 18 bases between the two ends. The CDR3 totals 16 residues. In germline, CDR1 is SEHNR, CDR2 FQNEAQ (reference sequence). CDR3 in DNA: TGTGCCAGCAGCTCGGGGACCTACCTTGGGGACTATGGCTACACCTTC. Translation gives CASSSGTYLGDYGYTF.

This chain connects TRBV2 to TRBJ1-5, with 7 positions matching TRBD1. Germline values: CDR1 SNHLY, CDR2 FYNNEI. The V and J ends lost 2 bases and 1 base, in that order; junction bases with no gene match: 5. The CDR3 is 16 residues long. The CDR3 DNA reads TGTGCCAGCAGTGAACTAGGCAGGGGGAGCAATCAGCCCCAGCATTTT. Amino acids: CASSELGRGSNQPQHF. Full variable domain (remainder filled in from reference TRBV2 and TRBJ1-5): EPEVTQTPSHQVTQMGQEVILRCVPISNHLYFYWYRQILGQKVEFLVSFYNNEISEKSEIFDDQFSVERPDGSNFTLKIRSTKLEDSAMYFCASSELGRGSNQPQHFGDGTRLSIL.

CDR3 nucleotide sequence: TGTGCCATCAGTGATAGTGGGAATCAGCCCCAGCATTTT. It encodes CAISDSGNQPQHF. The chain uses TRBV10-3 and TRBJ1-5; no definite D call. The CDR3 sequence is 13 residues long. V lost 3 bases to trimming and J lost 4 bases, with 7 bases between them. CDR1 and CDR2 from the germline V gene are ENHRY and SYGVKD.

The CDR3 DNA reads as TGTGCCAGCAGGGACAGCCTTCAGGAGACCCAGTACTTC. Its translation: CASRDSLQETQYF. The V call is TRBV2, the J call TRBJ2-5; a possible D gene is TRBD1 (6 bases). Between the trimmed V and J ends, which lost 6 bases and 5 bases, there was a span of 13 bases. There are 13 residues in the CDR3. Germline V gene data show CDR1 as SNHLY and CDR2 as FYNNEI. The full variable domain, rest sourced from reference TRBV2 and TRBJ2-5, is EPEVTQTPSHQVTQMGQEVILRCVPISNHLYFYWYRQILGQKVEFLVSFYNNEISEKSEIFDDQFSVERPDGSNFTLKIRSTKLEDSAMYFCASRDSLQETQYFGPGTRLLVL.

The chain recombines TRBV18 with TRBJ2-1, with TRBD2 identical over 16 bases. The CDR3 length is 16 residues. The junction had 0 bases not matched to a gene; V was cut back by 0 bases and J by 7 bases. Germline V gene sequence: CDR1 KGHSH, CDR2 LQKENI. DNA for the CDR3: TGTGCCAGCTCACCACCGGGACTAGCGGGAGGGAATGAGCAGTTCTTC. This codes for CASSPPGLAGGNEQFF.

The chain is built from TRBV7-2 and TRBJ2-5; TRBD2 matches at 9 bases. The CDR3 spans 14 residues. V lost 5 bases to trimming and J lost 4 bases; unmatched junction nucleotides: 5. The V gene's germline CDR1 is SGHTA and CDR2 FQGNSA. CDR3 region: CASSRGGAGETQYF. The CDR3 DNA reads as TGTGCCAGCAGCCGCGGGGGGGCCGGAGAGACCCAGTACTTC.

This chain connects TRBV5-1 to TRBJ2-1, with 11 bases fitting TRBD2. The CDR3 extends over 17 amino acids. Per germline, CDR1 SGHRS and CDR2 YFSETQ. V lost 0 bases, J lost 5 bases, and 7 bases stayed unmatched. CDR3 loop: CASSLVPSGGYHNEQFF. CDR3 DNA sequence: TGCGCCAGCAGCTTGGTTCCTAGCGGGGGGTACCACAATGAGCAGTTCTTC.

This clone was seen a single time. This sequence joins TRBV19 and TRBJ1-2; D gene uncertain. In germline, CDR1 is LNHDA, CDR2 SQIVND (reference sequence). The CDR3 has 12 amino acids. The V end lost 5 bases, the J end lost 4 bases, and 8 bases lay between the germline ends. CDR3: CASSLRSYGYTF. CDR3 DNA: TGTGCCAGTAGTCTCCGGAGCTATGGCTACACCTTC.

This clone was counted once. This chain links TRBV7-5 with TRBJ2-7; TRBD2, the table's D call, lacks a check against the DNA. TRBV7-5 constitutes a pseudogene. The CDR3 covers 15 residues. The CDR3 is CARSLFLSRPYEQYF. CDR3 bases: TGTGCCAGAAGCCTTTTTCTTAGCCGACCCTACGAGCAGTACTTC.

The V gene is TRBV5-1, the J gene TRBJ2-3, with TRBD2 identical over 13 bases. Per germline, CDR1 SGHRS and CDR2 YFSETQ. Germline trimming cut 4 bases from V and 4 bases from J; bases unmatched to any gene: 3. This CDR3 region has 15 residues. The CDR3 region is CASSIGTSGADTQYF. The CDR3 bases are TGCGCCAGCAGCATCGGGACTAGCGGGGCAGATACGCAGTATTTT.

The V call is TRBV7-3, the J call TRBJ2-3; TRBD1 agrees at 7 bases. Germline V lookup: CDR1 SGHTA, CDR2 FQGTGA. The CDR3 has 15 residues. V was clipped by 3 bases and J by 2 bases; unmatched bases: 5. The CDR3 spells CASSFRGQNTDTQYF. For the CDR3, the DNA is TGTGCCAGCAGCTTTAGGGGACAGAACACAGATACGCAGTATTTT.

The chain recombines TRBV11-3 with TRBJ2-7; tentatively, D is TRBD2 (5 bases). CDR3 length: 13 amino acids. Germline V lookup: CDR1 SGHNT, CDR2 YENEEA. V lost 3 bases and J lost 5, with 11 bases in between. For the CDR3, the DNA is TGTGCCAGCAGCTTTTACGGGGAGAACGAGCAGTACTTC. Amino acids: CASSFYGENEQYF.

In this sample, this clone turned up a few times. The chain combines TRBV2 with TRBJ2-5; 10 bases fit TRBD1. V trimming: 4 bases; J trimming: 5 bases; junction bases outside the gene matches: 7. Per germline, CDR1 SNHLY and CDR2 FYNNEI. The CDR3 loop spans 15 amino acids. CDR3 DNA sequence: TGTGCCAGCAGTGTAGACAGGGGGCGGTGGGAGACCCAGTACTTC. Residues: CASSVDRGRWETQYF.

This rearrangement joins TRBV6-6 to TRBJ1-3, with a possible D match to TRBD1 (5 bases). Germline lookup yields CDR1 MNHNY and CDR2 SVGAGI (reference sequence). Trimming shortened V by 2 bases and J by 0 bases, and 8 bases separated the two germline ends. The CDR3 extends over 15 amino acids. CDR3 DNA sequence: TGTGCCAGCAGTTACGGGGGGGGCTCTGGAAACACCATATATTTT. Its translation is CASSYGGGSGNTIYF.

J is TRBJ2-1 and V is TRBV7-9, with 7 positions matching TRBD2. Trimming at V came to 1 base and at J to 8 bases, leaving 2 bases not matched to a gene. The germline V gene has CDR1 SEHNR and CDR2 FQNEAQ (reference sequence). CDR3 length: 13 amino acids. CDR3 amino acids: CASSLGLADEQFF. The CDR3 nucleotides are TGTGCCAGCAGCTTAGGACTAGCCGATGAGCAGTTCTTC.

Only one count was recorded for this clone. The V and J genes are TRBV28 and TRBJ1-5, with 9 positions matching TRBD1. CDR1 is MDHEN and CDR2 is SYDVKM in the germline V gene. This CDR3 has 18 amino acids. Losses at the gene ends were 5 bases for V and 6 bases for J; bases not matched to a gene: 17. CDR3 DNA sequence: TGTGCCAGCAGTCCCGGGACAGGGACCCCCCGGGGAACTCAGCCCCAGCATTTT. Protein: CASSPGTGTPRGTQPQHF.

The chain joins TRBV28 to TRBJ1-3; D remains unclear. Between the trimmed V and J ends, which lost 6 bases and 0 bases, there was a span of 9 bases. From germline, CDR1 is MDHEN and CDR2 SYDVKM. The CDR3 length is 14 residues. CDR3 region: CASRESSSGNTIYF. DNA for the CDR3: TGTGCCAGCAGGGAGTCAAGCTCTGGAAACACCATATATTTT.

The rearrangement links TRBV28 to TRBJ1-2; D is unclear. The V and J ends lost 7 bases and 3 bases respectively, with 12 bases between them. CDR1 and CDR2 (germline): MDHEN, SYDVKM. CDR3 length equals 13 residues. DNA for the CDR3: TGTGCCAGCACCCTTTTTTCCGACTATGGCTACACCTTC. Protein product: CASTLFSDYGYTF.

The table lists this clone with a few counts. The chain recombines TRBV7-9 with TRBJ2-1; D not certain. With 4 bases removed from V and 6 bases from J, the gap between germline ends came to 10 bases. The CDR3 is made up of 13 amino acids. Germline V lookup: CDR1 SEHNR, CDR2 FQNEAQ (reference sequence). The CDR3 protein is CASSSEVPNEQFF. CDR3 nucleotides: TGTGCCAGCAGCTCAGAGGTCCCCAATGAGCAGTTCTTC.

The gene calls are TRBV5-1 and TRBJ2-5; D uncertain. The length of the CDR3 is 13 residues. From germline, CDR1 is SGHRS and CDR2 YFSETQ. Deletions cut 0 bases from V and 1 base from J, with 4 bases between. In nucleotides, the CDR3 is TGCGCCAGCAGCTTGGTTGGCCAAGAGACCCAGTACTTC. It is translated as CASSLVGQETQYF.